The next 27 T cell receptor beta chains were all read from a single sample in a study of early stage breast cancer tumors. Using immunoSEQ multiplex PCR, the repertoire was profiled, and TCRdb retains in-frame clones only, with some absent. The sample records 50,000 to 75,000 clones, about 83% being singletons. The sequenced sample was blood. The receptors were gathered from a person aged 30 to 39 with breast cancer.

CDR3 in amino acids: CASSQDTATASSPLHF. As DNA, the CDR3 is TGCGCCAGCAGCCAAGATACCGCGACAGCCAGCTCACCCCTCCACTTT. This chain uses TRBV4-3 with TRBJ1-6; possible D gene TRBD1, 5 bases. The V and J ends lost 0 bases and 10 bases respectively, with 16 bases between them. The CDR3 extends over 16 amino acids. From germline, CDR1 is LGHNA and CDR2 YSLEER.

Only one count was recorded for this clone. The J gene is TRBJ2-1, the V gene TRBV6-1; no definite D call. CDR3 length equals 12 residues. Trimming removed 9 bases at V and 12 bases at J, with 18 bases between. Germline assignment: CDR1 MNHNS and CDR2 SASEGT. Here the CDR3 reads CASTRLEIGQFF. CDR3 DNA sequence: TGTGCCAGTACGCGGTTGGAAATTGGGCAGTTCTTC.

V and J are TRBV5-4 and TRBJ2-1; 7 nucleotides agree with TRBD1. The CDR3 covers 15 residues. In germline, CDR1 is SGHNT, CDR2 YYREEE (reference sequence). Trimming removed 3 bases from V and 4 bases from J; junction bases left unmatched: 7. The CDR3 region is CASSYRDRRYNEQFF. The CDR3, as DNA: TGTGCCAGCAGCTATCGGGACAGACGATACAATGAGCAGTTCTTC.

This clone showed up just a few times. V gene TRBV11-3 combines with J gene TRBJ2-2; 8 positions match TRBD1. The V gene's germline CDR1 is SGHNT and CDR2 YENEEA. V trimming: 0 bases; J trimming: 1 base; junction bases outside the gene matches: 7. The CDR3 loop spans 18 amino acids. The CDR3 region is CASSLDQGGTGNTGELFF. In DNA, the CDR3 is TGTGCCAGCAGCTTAGATCAAGGCGGGACAGGGAACACCGGGGAGCTGTTTTTT.

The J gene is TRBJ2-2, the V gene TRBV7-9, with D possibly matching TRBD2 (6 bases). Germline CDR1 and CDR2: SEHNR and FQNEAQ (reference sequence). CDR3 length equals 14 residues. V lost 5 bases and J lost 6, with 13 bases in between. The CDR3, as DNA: TGTGCCAGCAGCCAGGGACTTTCTCCCGGGGAGCTGTTTTTT. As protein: CASSQGLSPGELFF. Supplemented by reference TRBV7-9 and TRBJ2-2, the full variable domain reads DTGVSQNPRHKITKRGQNVTFRCDPISEHNRLYWYRQTLGQGPEFLTYFQNEAQLEKSRLLSDRFSAERPKGSFSTLEIQRTEQGDSAMYLCASSQGLSPGELFFGEGSRLTVL.

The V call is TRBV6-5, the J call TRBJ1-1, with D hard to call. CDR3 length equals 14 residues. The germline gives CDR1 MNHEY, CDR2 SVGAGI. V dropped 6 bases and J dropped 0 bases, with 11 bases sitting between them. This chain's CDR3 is CASSPYRMNTEAFF. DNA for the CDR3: TGTGCCAGCAGCCCGTATCGGATGAACACTGAAGCTTTCTTT.

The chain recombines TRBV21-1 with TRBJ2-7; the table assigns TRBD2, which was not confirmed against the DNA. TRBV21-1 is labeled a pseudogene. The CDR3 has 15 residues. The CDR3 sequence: CASSIRAGGVGEQYF. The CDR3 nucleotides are TGTGCCAGCAGCATCCGAGCGGGAGGTGTGGGCGAGCAGTACTTC.

CDR3 sequence reads: CASSYSSRDLIYEQYF. The DNA for the CDR3 is TGTGCCAGCAGTTACTCAAGCCGGGACTTGATCTACGAGCAGTACTTC. The V call is TRBV6-5, the J call TRBJ2-7, with D tentatively TRBD2 (6 bases). Germline V CDR1 and CDR2: MNHEY, SVGAGI. The CDR3 length is 16 residues. V was shortened by 0 bases and J by 3 bases, with 15 bases between the two germline ends.

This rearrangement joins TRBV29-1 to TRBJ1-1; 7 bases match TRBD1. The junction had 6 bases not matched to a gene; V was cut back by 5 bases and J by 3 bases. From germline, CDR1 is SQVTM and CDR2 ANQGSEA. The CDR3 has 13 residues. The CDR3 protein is CSVRTGVDTEAFF. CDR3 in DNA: TGCAGCGTTCGAACAGGGGTGGACACTGAAGCTTTCTTT.

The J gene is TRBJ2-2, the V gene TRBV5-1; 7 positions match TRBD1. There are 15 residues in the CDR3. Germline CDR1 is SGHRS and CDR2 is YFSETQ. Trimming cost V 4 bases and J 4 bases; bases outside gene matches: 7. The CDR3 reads CASSRTGDVTGELFF. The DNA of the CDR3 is TGCGCCAGCAGCCGTACAGGGGACGTCACCGGGGAGCTGTTTTTT. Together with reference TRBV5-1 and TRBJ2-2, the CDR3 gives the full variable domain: KAGVTQTPRYLIKTRGQQVTLSCSPISGHRSVSWYQQTPGQGLQFLFEYFSETQRNKGNFPGRFSGRQFSNSRSEMNVSTLELGDSALYLCASSRTGDVTGELFFGEGSRLTVL.

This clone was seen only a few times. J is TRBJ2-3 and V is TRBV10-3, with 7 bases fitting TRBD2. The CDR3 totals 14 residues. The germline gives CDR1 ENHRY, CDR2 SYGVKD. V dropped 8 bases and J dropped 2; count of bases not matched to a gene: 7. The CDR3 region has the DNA TGTGCCATCGAATCGGGAGGACCCACAGATACGCAGTATTTT. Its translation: CAIESGGPTDTQYF.

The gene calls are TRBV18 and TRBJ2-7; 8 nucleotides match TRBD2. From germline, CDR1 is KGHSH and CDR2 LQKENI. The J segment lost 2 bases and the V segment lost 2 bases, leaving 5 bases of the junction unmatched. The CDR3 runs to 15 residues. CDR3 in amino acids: CASSPSLAGAYEQYF. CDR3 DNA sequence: TGTGCCAGCTCACCAAGCCTAGCGGGCGCCTACGAGCAGTACTTC.

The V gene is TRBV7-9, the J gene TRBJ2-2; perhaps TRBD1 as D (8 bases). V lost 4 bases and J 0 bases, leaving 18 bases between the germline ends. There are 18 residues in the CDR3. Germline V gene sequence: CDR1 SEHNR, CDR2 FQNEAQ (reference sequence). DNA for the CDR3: TGTGCCAGCAGCTCAAACAGGGGGGGGGCTGCGAACACCGGGGAGCTGTTTTTT. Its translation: CASSSNRGGAANTGELFF.

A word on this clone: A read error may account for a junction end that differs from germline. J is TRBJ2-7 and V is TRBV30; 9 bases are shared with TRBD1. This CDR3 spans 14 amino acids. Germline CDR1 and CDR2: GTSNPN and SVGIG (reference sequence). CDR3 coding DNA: TGTGCCTGGAGTCCGATCCAAACCATTACCGGGACAGGGTTC. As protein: CAWSPIQTITGTGF.

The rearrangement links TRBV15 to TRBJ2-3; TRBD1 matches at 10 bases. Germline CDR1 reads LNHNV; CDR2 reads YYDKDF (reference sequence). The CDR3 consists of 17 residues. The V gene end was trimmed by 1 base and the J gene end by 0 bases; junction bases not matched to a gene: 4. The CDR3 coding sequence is TGTGCCACCAGCAGAGGTGGGGACAGGGGTAGCACAGATACGCAGTATTTT. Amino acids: CATSRGGDRGSTDTQYF.

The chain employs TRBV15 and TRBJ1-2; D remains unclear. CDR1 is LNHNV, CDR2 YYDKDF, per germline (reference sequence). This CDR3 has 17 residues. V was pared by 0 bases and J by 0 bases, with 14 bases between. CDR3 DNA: TGTGCCACCAGCAGAGATTTGGGGAAAAGGGCTAACTATGGCTACACCTTC. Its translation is CATSRDLGKRANYGYTF.

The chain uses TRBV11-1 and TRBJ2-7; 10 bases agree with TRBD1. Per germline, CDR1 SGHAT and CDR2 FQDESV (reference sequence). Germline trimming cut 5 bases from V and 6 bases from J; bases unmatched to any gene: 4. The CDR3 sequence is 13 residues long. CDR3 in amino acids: CASSPRTGGEQYF. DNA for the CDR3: TGTGCCAGCAGCCCCCGGACAGGGGGCGAGCAGTACTTC.

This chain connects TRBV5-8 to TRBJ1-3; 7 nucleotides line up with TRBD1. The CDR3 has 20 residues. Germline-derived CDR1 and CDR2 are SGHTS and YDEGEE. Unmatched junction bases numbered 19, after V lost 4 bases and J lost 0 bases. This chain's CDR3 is CASSLFRGQGSSISGNTIYF. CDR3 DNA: TGTGCCAGCAGCCTCTTTAGGGGGCAGGGATCATCGATCTCTGGAAACACCATATATTTT.

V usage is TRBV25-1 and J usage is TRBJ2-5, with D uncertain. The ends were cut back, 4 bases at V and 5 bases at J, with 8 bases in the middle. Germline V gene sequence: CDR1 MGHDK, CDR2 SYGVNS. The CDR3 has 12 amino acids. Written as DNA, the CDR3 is TGTGCCAGCAGTGCTTTGGGGGAGACCCAGTACTTC. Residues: CASSALGETQYF.

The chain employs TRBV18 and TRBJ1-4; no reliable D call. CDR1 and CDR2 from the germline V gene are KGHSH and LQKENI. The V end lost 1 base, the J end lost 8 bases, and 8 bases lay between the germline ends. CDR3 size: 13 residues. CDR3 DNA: TGTGCCAGCTCACCACAAGGGAACGAAAAACTGTTTTTT. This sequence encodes CASSPQGNEKLFF.

CDR3 region: CASSSVGQGHEQYF. The CDR3 region has the DNA TGCGCCAGCAGCTCCGTCGGACAGGGCCACGAGCAGTACTTC. The chain uses TRBV5-1 and TRBJ2-7; 8 bases line up with TRBD1. The CDR3 loop spans 14 amino acids. The V and J ends lost 3 bases and 5 bases, in that order; junction bases with no gene match: 7. Germline CDR1 is SGHRS and CDR2 is YFSETQ.

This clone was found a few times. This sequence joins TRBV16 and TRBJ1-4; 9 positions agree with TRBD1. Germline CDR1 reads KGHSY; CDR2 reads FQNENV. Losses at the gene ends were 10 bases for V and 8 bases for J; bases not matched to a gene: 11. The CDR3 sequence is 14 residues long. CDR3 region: CATKRTGGGEKLFF. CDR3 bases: TGTGCCACCAAGAGAACAGGGGGCGGCGAAAAACTGTTTTTT.

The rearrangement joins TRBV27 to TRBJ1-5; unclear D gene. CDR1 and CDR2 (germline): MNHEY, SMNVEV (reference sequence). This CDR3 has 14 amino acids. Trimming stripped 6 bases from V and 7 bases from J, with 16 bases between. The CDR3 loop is CASSPRVLGQPQHF. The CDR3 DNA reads TGTGCCAGCAGCCCGCGGGTGCTTGGACAGCCCCAGCATTTT.

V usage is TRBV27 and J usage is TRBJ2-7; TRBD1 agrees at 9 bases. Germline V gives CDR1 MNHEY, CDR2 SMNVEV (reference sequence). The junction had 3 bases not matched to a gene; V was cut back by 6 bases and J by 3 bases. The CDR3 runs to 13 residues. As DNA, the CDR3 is TGTGCCAGCAGGGGGACAGGGCGCTACGAGCAGTACTTC. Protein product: CASRGTGRYEQYF.

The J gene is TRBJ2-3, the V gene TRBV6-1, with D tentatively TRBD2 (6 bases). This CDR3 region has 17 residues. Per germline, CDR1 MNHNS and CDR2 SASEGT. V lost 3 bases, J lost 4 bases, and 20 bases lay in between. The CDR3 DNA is TGTGCCAGCAGTGAGGCCGGGACTTCCATCAACGCAGATACGCAGTATTTT. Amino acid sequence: CASSEAGTSINADTQYF.

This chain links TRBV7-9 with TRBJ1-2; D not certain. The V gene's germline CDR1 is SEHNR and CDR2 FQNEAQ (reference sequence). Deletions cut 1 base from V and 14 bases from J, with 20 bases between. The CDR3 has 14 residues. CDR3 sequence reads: CASSLGGLAGGGTF. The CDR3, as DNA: TGTGCCAGCAGCTTAGGAGGGCTGGCCGGTGGAGGGACCTTC.

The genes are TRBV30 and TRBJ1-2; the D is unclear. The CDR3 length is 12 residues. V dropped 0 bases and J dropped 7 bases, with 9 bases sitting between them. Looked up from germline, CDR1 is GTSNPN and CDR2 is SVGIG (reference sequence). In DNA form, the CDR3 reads TGTGCCTGGAGTGTATTTAGAGGTGGCTACACCTTC. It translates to CAWSVFRGGYTF.